This T cell receptor beta chain was observed in a study of blood T cell repertoires in COVID-19 (dated by TCRdb to about 2020). Turning to the overall study: Samples from collaborators originated in the United States, Italy and Spain and spanned both the acute and convalescent phases of COVID-19. The material from the prospective study consisted of cDNA or gDNA derived from T cells, B-cell-depleted T cells, or PBMCs. Deeply sampled blood TCRbeta repertoires from subjects exposed to, actively infected with, or recovered from COVID-19 were included in the dataset. The repertoires were made available in a free public database intended to serve as a resource for research on the immune response to SARS-CoV-2. The samples were drawn from two sources: the first 160 participants of the ongoing ImmuneRACE study, and 950 to 1,500 subjects contributed by 6 global collaborators. Nearly every sample came with metadata listing a de-identified subject ID, COVID-19 status, age in years and sex. Where available, HLA class I and class II types were taken from metadata supplied by the sample provider and were not determined by assay-based typing.

About this clone itself: This clone's antigen is unknown. No qualities accompany the bases; no much larger clone lies one base away.

V trim: 5 bases; J trim: 3 bases; unmatched bases: 10. From cysteine to phenylalanine, the CDR3 is 17 amino acids long. Just CDR3 DNA is preserved here, 51 bases in frame from base 1. Sequences MNHNY (CDR1) and SVGAGI (CDR2) are obtained from the germline V gene (reference sequence). Collaborating institutions collected whole blood in K2EDTA tubes following their own protocols. For TCRbeta analysis, collaborators shipped samples in one of three forms: frozen whole blood, isolated PBMCs, or DNA extracted from either of those sample types. The immunoSEQ Assay, a bias-controlled multiplex PCR, was used to amplify TCRbeta CDR3 regions from genomic DNA. In the original analysis: The number of nucleated cells in each sample was estimated from the amplification of reference gene primers within the assay. To quantify the absolute abundance of each unique TCRbeta CDR3 rearrangement, sequence reads were collapsed and filtered. For each sample, productive Simpson clonality was calculated by taking the square root of Simpson's diversity index across productive rearrangements. Not all clones reach the TCRdb copy of this immuneACCESS table, which keeps in-frame sequences only. Checked studies attribute under half of the gap to unresolved V genes and leave the rest unexplained. The D gene and trimming were derived from the DNA, and the V and J assignments and clone size from that table. The sample yields nearly 30,000 clones; 80% were counted once. The ten most abundant clones make up 35% to 55% of the sample.

What the authors observed across the whole study: The amount of clinical and demographic metadata varied by source and participant and was provided uncurated.

The sequencing input was peripheral blood. The receptor chain draws on TRBV6-6 and TRBJ2-7, and 13 junction bases match TRBD2. The receptor's source is a woman between 65 and 79 years old with acute or convalescent COVID-19. The base sequence is TGTGCCAGCAGTCCTGGGACTAGCGGGACCCGGATCTACGAGCAGTACTTC. The translation is CASSPGTSGTRIYEQYF.